The 21 T cell receptor beta chains listed next were all sequenced from one sample in a study of T cell responses to AZD1222 COVID-19 vaccine. Some clones are missing from TCRdb's copy, which holds only in-frame ones; the method was immunoSEQ multiplex PCR. This table holds about 100,000 clones, around 87% found once. The sample was peripheral blood, taken 28 days after the second AZD1222 dose. Receptors were obtained from an adult who received the AZD1222 COVID-19 vaccine.

V usage is TRBV10-2 and J usage is TRBJ2-7; D is uncertain. This CDR3 contains 12 residues. Trimming removed 6 bases at V and 3 bases at J, with 9 bases between. The germline V gene has CDR1 WSHSY and CDR2 SAAADI. The CDR3 bases are TGCGCCAGCAGACCCAGTTTCTACGAGCAGTACTTC. Translation gives CASRPSFYEQYF.

The CDR3 reads CSVDRDRANYGYTF. CDR3 coding DNA: TGCAGCGTTGACCGAGACAGAGCTAACTATGGCTACACCTTC. V gene TRBV29-1 combines with J gene TRBJ1-2; D possibly corresponds to TRBD1 (5 bases). Germline values: CDR1 SQVTM, CDR2 ANQGSEA. V shed 3 bases and J shed 0 bases, with 11 bases lying between them. This CDR3 spans 14 amino acids.

This sequence joins TRBV6-1 and TRBJ2-1; unclear D gene. This CDR3 contains 13 residues. V lost 0 bases to trimming and J lost 10 bases, with 10 bases between them. CDR1 is MNHNS and CDR2 is SASEGT in the germline V gene. The CDR3, as DNA: TGTGCCAGCAGTGAAGCGTGGAAGTGGGAGCAGTTCTTC. Protein product: CASSEAWKWEQFF.

V usage is TRBV10-3 and J usage is TRBJ1-6, with D uncertain. The V gene lost 10 bases and the J gene lost 0 bases, with 13 bases spanning the gap. CDR3 length equals 15 residues. From germline, CDR1 is ENHRY and CDR2 SYGVKD. The CDR3 loop is CATHLGGSYNSPLHF. In nucleotides, the CDR3 is TGTGCCACCCATCTAGGAGGCTCCTATAATTCACCCCTCCACTTT.

The chain links TRBV5-1 to TRBJ2-3; D uncertain. The V end lost 2 bases, the J end lost 0 bases, and 7 bases lay between the germline ends. The CDR3 is made up of 14 amino acids. CDR1 is SGHRS and CDR2 is YFSETQ in the germline V gene. This CDR3 reads CASSFGSSTDTQYF. CDR3 DNA sequence: TGCGCCAGCAGCTTTGGCAGTAGCACAGATACGCAGTATTTT.

The rearrangement uses TRBV9 and TRBJ1-1; D is uncertain. The germline V gene has CDR1 SGDLS and CDR2 YYNGEE. Deletions cut 5 bases from V and 0 bases from J, with 8 bases between. This CDR3 region has 13 residues. The chain's CDR3 is CASSDRVNTEAFF. The CDR3 coding sequence is TGTGCCAGCAGTGATAGGGTGAACACTGAAGCTTTCTTT.

This chain joins TRBV6-4 and TRBJ2-1; perhaps TRBD2 as D (6 bases). V gave up 5 bases and J gave up 1 base, with 12 bases separating them. This CDR3 contains 15 residues. Germline V gives CDR1 MRHNA, CDR2 SNTAGT. The CDR3 reads CASSPQAGSYNEQFF. CDR3 DNA: TGTGCCAGCAGTCCCCAGGCGGGGTCCTACAATGAGCAGTTCTTC.

The V gene is TRBV19, the J gene TRBJ2-7; a weak D match, TRBD1 (6 bases). The V gene's germline CDR1 is LNHDA and CDR2 SQIVND (reference sequence). V shed 3 bases and J shed 6 bases, with 15 bases lying between them. CDR3 length equals 14 residues. The CDR3 DNA is TGTGCCAGTAGTATGGAGACAGGCCCCAGCGAGCAGTACTTC. Residues: CASSMETGPSEQYF.

The chain is built from TRBV30 and TRBJ1-1, with a weak D call TRBD1 (5 bases). The length of the CDR3 is 13 residues. CDR1 GTSNPN and CDR2 SVGIG come from the germline V gene (reference sequence). V lost 0 bases to trimming and J lost 5 bases, with 10 bases between them. The CDR3 nucleotides read TGTGCCTGGAGTGTAACGCAGGGTACTGAAGCTTTCTTT. Protein sequence: CAWSVTQGTEAFF.

The chain carries TRBV9 and TRBJ2-5; a weak D match, TRBD1 (6 bases). The CDR3 extends over 15 amino acids. Germline loops: CDR1 SGDLS, CDR2 YYNGEE. The ends were cut back, 4 bases at V and 7 bases at J, with 20 bases in the middle. The CDR3 DNA is TGTGCCAGCAGCCCCACAGGGTGGGGGCGTGGGACCCAGTACTTC. This gives the protein CASSPTGWGRGTQYF.

The gene calls are TRBV30 and TRBJ1-3, with D perhaps matching TRBD1 (5 bases). The germline V and J ends were trimmed by 4 bases and 0 bases, with 10 bases remaining between them. The germline gives CDR1 GTSNPN, CDR2 SVGIG (reference sequence). This CDR3 is 14 amino acids long. The CDR3 nucleotides are TGTGCCTGGATGGACAAGAACTCTGGAAACACCATATATTTT. Protein sequence: CAWMDKNSGNTIYF.

This sequence joins TRBV7-2 and TRBJ1-3; 7 bases are a match to TRBD1. From germline, CDR1 is SGHTA and CDR2 FQGNSA. J lost 8 bases, V lost 5 bases, and 6 bases had no gene match. This CDR3 region has 13 residues. The CDR3 here is CASSRGQLDTIYF. The CDR3 region has the DNA TGTGCCAGCAGCCGGGGACAGTTGGACACCATATATTTT.

The chain has TRBV12-3 or TRBV12-4 and TRBJ1-1, with D unclear. The CDR3 is 13 amino acids. Between the trimmed V and J ends, which lost 2 bases and 2 bases, there was a span of 6 bases. The CDR3 protein is CASSLRGNTEAFF. DNA of the CDR3: TGTGCCAGCAGTTTACGAGGAAACACTGAAGCTTTCTTT.

This sequence joins TRBV5-1 and TRBJ1-1, with TRBD1 matching 10 bases. The length of the CDR3 is 14 residues. Germline V gene lookup returns CDR1 SGHRS and CDR2 YFSETQ. Trimming removed 9 bases from V and 8 bases from J; junction bases left unmatched: 13. CDR3 region: CATKEGTGALEAFF. Here the CDR3 DNA reads TGCGCCACCAAAGAGGGGACAGGGGCGTTGGAAGCTTTCTTT.

Only a few counts were recorded for this clone. The V call is TRBV27, the J call TRBJ1-2; D unclear. The germline CDR1 and CDR2 sequences are MNHEY and SMNVEV (reference sequence). Trimming pared 5 bases from V and 7 bases from J, leaving 17 bases between. The CDR3 length is 14 residues. CDR3: CASSPNLEGSGYTF. The CDR3 DNA is TGTGCCAGCAGTCCAAACCTGGAGGGCAGTGGCTACACCTTC.

J is TRBJ2-5 and V is TRBV27; 8 bases agree with TRBD1. The CDR3 contains 13 residues. V was pared by 6 bases and J by 1 base, with 1 base of the junction left unmatched. Per germline, CDR1 MNHEY and CDR2 SMNVEV (reference sequence). CDR3 DNA: TGTGCCAGCAGGACAGGGGTCCAAGAGACCCAGTACTTC. Translating it yields CASRTGVQETQYF.

The chain carries TRBV7-2 and TRBJ2-1; no clear D. Germline V gene sequence: CDR1 SGHTA, CDR2 FQGNSA. Trimming pared 6 bases from V and 10 bases from J, leaving 16 bases between. This CDR3 region has 13 residues. CDR3 protein: CASSLRQFGEQFF. Written as DNA, the CDR3 is TGTGCCAGCAGTTTAAGACAATTTGGGGAGCAGTTCTTC.

This clone appeared once. The chain joins TRBV9 to TRBJ2-5, with 8 bases identical to TRBD2. V shed 4 bases, J shed 5 bases, and the junction held 10 bases outside the gene matches. Per the germline V gene, CDR1 is SGDLS and CDR2 is YYNGEE. The CDR3 totals 15 residues. The CDR3 nucleotides read TGTGCCAGCAGCTTATTAGCGGGAAGTGGGGAGACCCAGTACTTC. Amino acids: CASSLLAGSGETQYF.

The V call is TRBV7-2, the J call TRBJ2-3; D is unclear. This CDR3 has 14 residues. Trimming left V 2 bases short and J 2 bases short, with 8 bases between. CDR1 is SGHTA, CDR2 FQGNSA, per germline. This CDR3 is CASSLRPYTDTQYF. Here the CDR3 DNA reads TGTGCCAGCAGCTTAAGGCCCTACACAGATACGCAGTATTTT. The variable domain in full, completed from reference TRBV7-2 and TRBJ2-3, reads GAGVSQSPSNKVTEKGKDVELRCDPISGHTALYWYRQSLGQGLEFLIYFQGNSAPDKSGLPSDRFSAERTGGSVSTLTIQRTQQEDSAVYLCASSLRPYTDTQYFGPGTRLTVL.

This clone has a handful of counts. The V gene is TRBV28, the J gene TRBJ1-2; D possibly corresponds to TRBD1 (6 bases). Looked up from germline, CDR1 is MDHEN and CDR2 is SYDVKM. The length of the CDR3 is 14 residues. V was shortened by 6 bases and J by 4 bases, with 15 bases between the two germline ends. The CDR3 nucleotides read TGTGCCAGCAGCAGAACTGGGGGCCTCTATGGCTACACCTTC. Translation: CASSRTGGLYGYTF.

This sequence joins TRBV12-1 and TRBJ2-7; TRBD1, the table's D call, was not compared with the DNA. TRBV12-1 is described as a pseudogene. The CDR3 length is 14 residues. Here the CDR3 reads CASSLTEPAYEQYF. The CDR3 DNA reads as TGTGCCAGCAGCTTAACAGAACCCGCCTACGAGCAGTACTTC.